Presented here are 31 T cell receptor beta chains from one specimen sequenced in a study of CD8+CD57+ T cells in acquired aplastic anemia. The study profiled TCR beta VDJ and CDR3 using genomic DNA as template. Via MiXCR, TCRdb re-called the reads, giving one row per CDR3 protein. The sample has around 250,000 distinct CDR3 sequences, approximately 55% seen once; the top ten hold around 8%. Sequenced: sorted CD4+, CD8+, or CD8+CD57+ T cells (not recorded which) from PBMCs. These receptors all stem from a human donor with severe aplastic anemia or a healthy control (not recorded which).

A few counts support this clonotype. V and J are TRBV13 and TRBJ2-1; 12 bases are a match to TRBD1. Germline assignment: CDR1 PRHDT and CDR2 FYEKMQ (reference sequence). V shed 2 bases, J shed 5 bases, and the junction held 4 bases outside the gene matches. This CDR3 is 16 amino acids long. CDR3: CASSLTGTGGNNEQFF. The DNA for the CDR3 is TGTGCCAGCAGCTTAACCGGGACAGGGGGCAACAATGAGCAGTTCTTC.

This clonotype was observed many times. V usage is TRBV7-8 and J usage is TRBJ2-1; 8 bases are shared with TRBD1. With 4 bases clipped from V and 3 bases from J, the junction kept 5 bases outside the gene matches. The germline V gene encodes CDR1 SGHVS and CDR2 FQNEAQ. This CDR3 is 15 amino acids long. CDR3 sequence: CASSSGQGHYNEQFF. The DNA for the CDR3 is TGTGCCAGCAGCTCTGGACAGGGTCACTACAATGAGCAGTTCTTC.

This clonotype was seen repeatedly, ten times or more. This rearrangement joins TRBV30 to TRBJ1-1; TRBD1 is a possible D gene (6 bases). The length of the CDR3 is 13 residues. Trimming pared 3 bases from V and 4 bases from J, leaving 12 bases between. CDR1 is GTSNPN, CDR2 SVGIG, per germline (reference sequence). The CDR3 DNA reads TGTGCCTGGAGCCACAGGGTCGGCACTGAAGCTTTCTTT. Its protein is CAWSHRVGTEAFF.

DNA of the CDR3: TGTGCCAGCAGTGGAGCTGGGACTATAGCCGATCAGCCCCAGCATTTT. Translated: CASSGAGTIADQPQHF. This chain links TRBV2 with TRBJ1-5, with D tentatively TRBD1 (5 bases). Germline V gives CDR1 SNHLY, CDR2 FYNNEI. This CDR3 has 16 residues. V gave up 4 bases and J gave up 5 bases, with 18 bases separating them.

In its sample, this clonotype was seen a few times. This chain uses TRBV7-2 with TRBJ2-7, with unresolved D. With 1 base removed from V and 5 bases from J, the gap between germline ends came to 9 bases. Germline V gene lookup returns CDR1 SGHTA and CDR2 FQGNSA. CDR3 length: 13 residues. The CDR3 loop reads CASSLDGVHEQYF. The DNA of the CDR3 is TGTGCCAGCAGCTTAGACGGAGTCCACGAGCAGTACTTC.

The CDR3 reads CASSSLRTATYEQYF. CDR3 DNA: TGTGCCAGCAGCTCCCTCCGGACAGCGACCTACGAGCAGTACTTC. The V call is TRBV7-9, the J call TRBJ2-7; D might be TRBD1 (6 bases). Germline values: CDR1 SEHNR, CDR2 FQNEAQ (reference sequence). V was cut by 4 bases and J by 2 bases, with 15 bases left in between. The CDR3 has 15 residues.

As regards this clonotype: Germline is not matched at one junction end, which may reflect a read error. The V call is TRBV7-7, the J call TRBJ2-7; TRBD1 agrees at 7 bases. Germline CDR1 reads SSHAT; CDR2 reads FNYEAQ (reference sequence). This CDR3 comprises 13 residues. For the CDR3, the DNA is TGTGCTAGCAGCTTAGAGGGGGCCCACGAGCAGTACTTC. Amino acids: CASSLEGAHEQYF.

Turning to this clonotype: This may arise from a read error, as a much more abundant clone is one base away. V usage is TRBV6-1 and J usage is TRBJ2-7, with D possibly matching TRBD1 (7 bases). Germline lookup yields CDR1 MNHNS and CDR2 SASEGT. The CDR3 is 16 residues long. V was trimmed by 5 bases and J by 3 bases, leaving 20 bases between them. CDR3: CASSPKGANGGYEQYF. The CDR3 DNA reads TGTGCCAGCAGTCCGAAGGGGGCTAACGGGGGCTACGAGCAGTACTTC.

This clonotype was seen repeatedly, ten times or more. The chain couples TRBV5-1 to TRBJ1-1; 10 positions match TRBD1. The J segment lost 5 bases and the V segment lost 3 bases, leaving 7 bases of the junction unmatched. Germline V gene data show CDR1 as SGHRS and CDR2 as YFSETQ. The CDR3 contains 15 residues. The CDR3 region is CASSYRTGGGTEAFF. DNA of the CDR3: TGCGCCAGCAGCTACAGGACAGGGGGGGGGACTGAAGCTTTCTTT.

In this sample, this clonotype turned up many times. Germline and junction disagree at one end, which may indicate a read error. This rearrangement joins TRBV7-7 to TRBJ2-6, with D hard to call. CDR3 length: 15 amino acids. CDR1 and CDR2 (germline): SSHAT, FNYEAQ (reference sequence). The CDR3 bases are TGTGCTAGCAGCCCTGAAGACCCTGGGGCCAACGTCCTGACTTTC. Protein: CASSPEDPGANVLTF.

This clonotype was seen just once. V is TRBV6-4 and J is TRBJ1-2; possibly TRBD1 for D (5 bases). Germline lookup yields CDR1 MRHNA and CDR2 SNTAGT. CDR3 length: 15 amino acids. V lost 6 bases and J 2 bases, leaving 16 bases between the germline ends. CDR3 DNA: TGTGCCAGCAGCGACATCAGGGTAGGGAACTATGGCTACACCTTC. As protein: CASSDIRVGNYGYTF.

This chain links TRBV2 with TRBJ2-1; 8 nucleotides line up with TRBD2. The CDR3 is made up of 16 amino acids. Germline values: CDR1 SNHLY, CDR2 FYNNEI. V trimming: 10 bases; J trimming: 9 bases; junction bases outside the gene matches: 20. DNA of the CDR3: TGTGCCACCCGTAACCCGATGCGGGGGGATAGGAGTGAGCAGTTCTTC. Protein product: CATRNPMRGDRSEQFF.

This chain uses TRBV11-2 with TRBJ1-2; 11 bases map to TRBD1. The V segment lost 4 bases and the J segment 8 bases; nucleotides outside the gene matches: 6. The CDR3 consists of 14 residues. Germline V gives CDR1 SGHAT, CDR2 FQNNGV. This CDR3 reads CASSSTDRGRGYTF. CDR3 bases: TGTGCCAGCAGCTCCACGGACAGGGGGCGAGGCTACACCTTC.

The CDR3 sequence is CAGGGDRGSNQPQHF. The CDR3 DNA is TGTGCCGGCGGGGGGGACAGGGGGTCCAATCAGCCCCAGCATTTT. The chain employs TRBV12-3 or TRBV12-4 and TRBJ1-5; 11 bases match TRBD1. The CDR3 runs to 15 residues. V dropped 11 bases and J dropped 3; count of bases not matched to a gene: 9.

This clonotype showed up just a few times. The junction does not match germline at one end; this may be a read error. V and J are TRBV19 and TRBJ2-7; 9 bases fit TRBD2. CDR1 is LNHDA, CDR2 SQIVND, per germline (reference sequence). There are 17 residues in the CDR3. The CDR3 sequence is CASSIQQKRGASHEQYF. The CDR3 DNA follows: TGTGCCAGTAGTATTCAGCAAAAGCGGGGGGCCTCCCACGAGCAGTACTTC.

This clonotype has a handful of counts. The chain recombines TRBV5-8 with TRBJ2-6; D ambiguous. The CDR3 runs 13 residues. The germline V gene has CDR1 SGHTS and CDR2 YDEGEE. V was clipped by 3 bases and J by 4 bases, with 5 bases between them. The CDR3 is CASSSTGANVLTF. CDR3 bases: TGTGCCAGCAGCTCGACAGGGGCCAACGTCCTGACTTTC. The entire variable domain, with the rest obtained from reference TRBV5-8 and TRBJ2-6, is as follows: EAGVTQSPTHLIKTRGQQATLRCSPISGHTSVYWYQQALGLGLQFLLWYDEGEERNRGNFPPRFSGRQFPNYSSELNVNALELEDSALYLCASSSTGANVLTFGAGSRLTVL.

In the case of this clonotype: The germline gene is not matched at one end of the junction; a read error may be the cause. The CDR3 protein is CASSLDLLSSGNTIYF. Written as DNA, the CDR3 is TGTGCCAGCAGCTTGGACCTACTCAGCTCTGGAAACACCATATATTTT. This chain joins TRBV5-1 and TRBJ1-3; D gene ambiguous. This CDR3 is built from 16 residues. Germline V gene data show CDR1 as SGHRS and CDR2 as YFSETQ. Supplemented by reference TRBV5-1 and TRBJ1-3, the full variable domain reads KAGVTQTPRYLIKTRGQQVTLSCSPISGHRSVSWYQQTPGQGLQFLFEYFSETQRNKGNFPGRFSGRQFSNSRSEMNVSTLELGDSALYLCASSLDLLSSGNTIYFGEGSWLTVV.

The V gene is TRBV9, the J gene TRBJ2-7, with 10 bases aligning to TRBD2. The CDR3 covers 15 residues. V shed 0 bases and J 4 bases; nucleotides not matched to a gene: 4. The germline gives CDR1 SGDLS, CDR2 YYNGEE. The CDR3, as DNA: TGTGCCAGCAGCGTAGATGTAGCGGGAGGTTACGAGCAGTACTTC. Its translation: CASSVDVAGGYEQYF.

The DNA for the CDR3 is TGTGCCAGCAGTGTTGAGTGGCGCTCACCCCTCCACTTT. It is translated as CASSVEWRSPLHF. V is TRBV2 and J is TRBJ1-6; D remains ambiguous. Trimming took off 4 bases at V and 10 bases at J, with 11 bases between the two ends. CDR1 is SNHLY and CDR2 is FYNNEI in the germline V gene. The CDR3 loop spans 13 amino acids.

This clonotype was detected many times. The genes are TRBV11-2 and TRBJ2-2; 12 bases are shared with TRBD2. Germline V CDR1 and CDR2: SGHAT, FQNNGV. This CDR3 spans 18 amino acids. With 6 bases clipped from V and 1 base from J, the junction kept 9 bases outside the gene matches. The CDR3 is CASRPNLAGGQNTGELFF. For the CDR3, the DNA is TGTGCCAGCAGACCAAACCTAGCGGGGGGGCAGAACACCGGGGAGCTGTTTTTT.

There are a few counts of this clonotype. The chain joins TRBV7-9 to TRBJ1-1, with TRBD1 as a possible D gene (5 bases). Germline CDR1 SEHNR, CDR2 FQNEAQ (reference sequence). The CDR3 totals 13 residues. V was trimmed by 0 bases and J by 5 bases, leaving 7 bases between them. DNA of the CDR3: TGTGCCAGCAGCTTAGCAGGGGCGACTGAAGCTTTCTTT. This encodes CASSLAGATEAFF.

About this clonotype itself: The junction departs from germline at one end; a sequencing error may be responsible. This sequence joins TRBV27 and TRBJ1-5, with 7 positions matching TRBD1. This CDR3 is 15 amino acids long. From germline, CDR1 is MNHEY and CDR2 SMNVEV (reference sequence). Here the CDR3 reads CTSSPQTGSNQPQHF. The DNA of the CDR3 is TGTACCAGCAGTCCCCAGACAGGGAGTAATCAGCCCCAGCATTTT.

This clonotype appeared a few times. This sequence joins TRBV24-1 and TRBJ1-1; D is undetermined. V lost 7 bases and J lost 1, with 9 bases in between. The germline gives CDR1 KGHDR, CDR2 SFDVKD. This CDR3 contains 13 residues. The CDR3 sequence is CATRAPANTEAFF. The CDR3 DNA is TGTGCCACCAGAGCGCCAGCGAACACTGAAGCTTTCTTT.

A single count supports this clonotype. This could be a read error, since a much larger clone is one nucleotide away. The chain has TRBV10-3 and TRBJ2-3, with 9 positions matching TRBD1. The V segment lost 4 bases and the J segment 1 base; nucleotides outside the gene matches: 0. Germline values: CDR1 ENHRY, CDR2 SYGVKD. CDR3 length equals 14 residues. The CDR3 loop reads CAISGTGGTDTQYF. The DNA of the CDR3 is TGTGCCATCAGTGGGACAGGGGGCACAGATACGCAGTATTTT.

The CDR3 coding sequence is TGTGCCAGTAGAGCGGGAGGGGATACGCAGTATTTT. Amino acid sequence: CASRAGGDTQYF. The V and J genes are TRBV19 and TRBJ2-3, with 10 bases identical to TRBD2. This CDR3 spans 12 amino acids. The trim removed 6 bases at V and 6 bases at J, leaving 0 bases unmatched. Looked up from germline, CDR1 is LNHDA and CDR2 is SQIVND (reference sequence). Together with reference TRBV19 and TRBJ2-3, the CDR3 gives the full variable domain: DGGITQSPKYLFRKEGQNVTLSCEQNLNHDAMYWYRQDPGQGLRLIYYSQIVNDFQKGDIAEGYSVSREKKESFPLTVTSAQKNPTAFYLCASRAGGDTQYFGPGTRLTVL.

This clonotype came up many times. The chain uses TRBV7-2 and TRBJ2-3; 7 bases are a match to TRBD1. V lost 5 bases, J lost 0 bases, and 2 bases stayed unmatched. The CDR3 is 14 residues long. CDR1 is SGHTA and CDR2 is FQGNSA in the germline V gene. The CDR3: CASSPQGSTDTQYF. CDR3 in DNA: TGTGCCAGCAGCCCACAGGGGAGCACAGATACGCAGTATTTT.

The CDR3, as DNA: TGTGCCAGCACCCTAAGTAATCCGAGACTAGTAGCGATTGAGCAGTTCTTC. This encodes CASTLSNPRLVAIEQFF. The genes are TRBV7-2 and TRBJ2-1; D is perhaps TRBD2 (6 bases). Germline CDR1 and CDR2: SGHTA and FQGNSA. Deletions cut 7 bases from V and 9 bases from J, with 28 bases between. The length of the CDR3 is 17 residues.

The rearrangement joins TRBV11-2 to TRBJ1-2; D is undetermined. CDR3 length equals 13 residues. From germline, CDR1 is SGHAT and CDR2 FQNNGV. V was cut by 0 bases and J by 8 bases, with 10 bases left in between. For the CDR3, the DNA is TGTGCCAGCAGCTTAGATGGCGGGCGCGGCTACACCTTC. Amino acids: CASSLDGGRGYTF.

In the case of this clonotype: Mismatch with germline at one junction end may stem from a read error. The rearrangement joins TRBV7-9 to TRBJ2-7, with a tentative D call TRBD1 (5 bases). The germline V gene has CDR1 SEHNR and CDR2 FQNEAQ (reference sequence). The CDR3 covers 15 residues. CDR3 protein: CDSSPQWGGTYGQYF. Here the CDR3 DNA reads TGTGACAGCAGTCCACAGTGGGGCGGAACCTACGGGCAGTACTTC.

The rearrangement links TRBV20-1 to TRBJ2-1; 12 nucleotides agree with TRBD2. The CDR3 covers 14 residues. Germline V gene sequence: CDR1 DFQATT, CDR2 SNEGSKA (reference sequence). V was clipped by 6 bases and J by 9 bases; unmatched bases: 9. The CDR3 reads CSAQLAGGISEQFF. In DNA, the CDR3 is TGCAGTGCCCAACTAGCGGGGGGCATAAGTGAGCAGTTCTTC.

Turning to this clonotype: The conserved closing phenylalanine or tryptophan is absent in this CDR3, likely reflecting a read error. The DNA is left out, because the CDR3 cannot be placed on it with certainty; the CDR3 is given as TCRdb lists it. The gene calls are TRBV7-3 and TRBJ1-3; the D call in the table, TRBD1, was not verified against the DNA. The CDR3 has 10 amino acids, counting both end residues. Germline assignment: CDR1 SGHTA and CDR2 FQGTGA. The chain's CDR3 is CASSSQGANT.